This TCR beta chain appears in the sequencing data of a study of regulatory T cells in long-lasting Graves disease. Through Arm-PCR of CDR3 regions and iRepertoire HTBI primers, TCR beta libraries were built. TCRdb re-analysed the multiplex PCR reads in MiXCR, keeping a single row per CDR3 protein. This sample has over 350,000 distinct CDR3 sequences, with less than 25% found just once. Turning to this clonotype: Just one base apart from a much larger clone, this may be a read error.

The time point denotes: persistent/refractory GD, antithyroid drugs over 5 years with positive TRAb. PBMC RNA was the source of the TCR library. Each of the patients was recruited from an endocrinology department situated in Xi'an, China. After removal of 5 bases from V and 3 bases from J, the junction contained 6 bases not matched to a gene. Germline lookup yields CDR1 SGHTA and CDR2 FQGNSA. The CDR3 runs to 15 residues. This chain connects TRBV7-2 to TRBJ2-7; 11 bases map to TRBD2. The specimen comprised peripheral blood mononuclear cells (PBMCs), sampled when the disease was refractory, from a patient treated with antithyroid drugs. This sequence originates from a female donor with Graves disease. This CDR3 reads CASSLRLAGNYEQYF. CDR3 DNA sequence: TGTGCCAGCAGCCTCCGACTAGCGGGAAACTACGAGCAGTACTTC. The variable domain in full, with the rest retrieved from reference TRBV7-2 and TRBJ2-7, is GAGVSQSPSNKVTEKGKDVELRCDPISGHTALYWYRQSLGQGLEFLIYFQGNSAPDKSGLPSDRFSAERTGGSVSTLTIQRTQQEDSAVYLCASSLRLAGNYEQYFGPGTRLTVT.